This T cell receptor beta chain was retrieved from a study of OX40 agonist ivuxolimab in advanced cancers. Background on the study: Three dose-escalation patients had partial responses: one with hepatocellular carcinoma and two with cutaneous melanoma.

Blood sampling took place at baseline, cycle 4 day 1, and cycle 7 day 1. TCRdb keeps only in-frame clones here, not all; method: immunoSEQ multiplex PCR. This sample has roughly 73,000 clones, with 85% to 90% found just once. V trimming: 3 bases; J trimming: 1 base; junction bases outside the gene matches: 3. Germline lookup yields CDR1 SGHKS and CDR2 YYEKEE (reference sequence). There are 14 residues in the CDR3. The specimen comprised CD4+ or CD8+ T cells sorted from blood, sampled in a trial of the OX40 agonist ivuxolimab. This clonotype was sampled from an adult with an advanced solid tumor such as melanoma, head and neck, liver or kidney cancer. V is TRBV5-5 and J is TRBJ1-1, with 7 bases that match TRBD1. CDR3: CASSWGQRNTEAFF. Written as DNA, the CDR3 is TGTGCCAGCAGCTGGGGACAGCGGAACACTGAAGCTTTCTTT.